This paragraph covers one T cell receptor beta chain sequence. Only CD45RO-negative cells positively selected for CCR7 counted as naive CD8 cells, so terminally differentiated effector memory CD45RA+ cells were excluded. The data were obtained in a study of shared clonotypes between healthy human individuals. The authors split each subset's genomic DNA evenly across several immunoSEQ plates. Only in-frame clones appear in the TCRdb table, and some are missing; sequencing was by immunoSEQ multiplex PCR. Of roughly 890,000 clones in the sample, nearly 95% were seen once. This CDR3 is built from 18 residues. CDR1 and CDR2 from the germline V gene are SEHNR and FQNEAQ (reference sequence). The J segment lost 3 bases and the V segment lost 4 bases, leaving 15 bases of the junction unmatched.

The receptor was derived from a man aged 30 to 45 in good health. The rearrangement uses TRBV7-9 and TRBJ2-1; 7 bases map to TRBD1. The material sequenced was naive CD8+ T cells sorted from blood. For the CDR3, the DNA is TGTGCCAGCAGCTCGCAAGGCTCGGACAGGAGTTACTACAATGAGCAGTTCTTC. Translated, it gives CASSSQGSDRSYYNEQFF.